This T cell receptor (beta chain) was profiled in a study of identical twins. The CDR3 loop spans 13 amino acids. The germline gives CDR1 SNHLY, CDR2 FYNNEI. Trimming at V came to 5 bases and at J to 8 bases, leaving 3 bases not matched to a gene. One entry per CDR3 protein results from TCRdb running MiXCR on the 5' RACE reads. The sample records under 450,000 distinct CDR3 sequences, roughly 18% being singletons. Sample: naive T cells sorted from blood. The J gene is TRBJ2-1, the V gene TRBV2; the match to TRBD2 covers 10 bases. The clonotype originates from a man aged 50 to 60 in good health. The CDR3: CASSPSGSHEQFF. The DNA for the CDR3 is TGTGCCAGCAGTCCTAGCGGGAGCCATGAGCAGTTCTTC.